The clone carrying this T cell receptor (beta chain) appeared a few times. The data were taken from a study of blood T cell repertoires in COVID-19. About the research overall: Acute and convalescent COVID-19 specimens originated in the United States, Italy and Spain.

Original handling: For nucleated cells, counts were estimated from reference gene primer amplification. Using immunoSEQ multiplex PCR, the repertoire was profiled, and TCRdb retains in-frame clones only, with some absent. For V, J and clone size, that table is used; D and trimming come from the DNA. Among a few hundred thousand clones listed, approximately 80% were seen once. V lost 4 bases to trimming and J lost 9 bases; unmatched junction nucleotides: 12. Germline CDR1 is SQVTM and CDR2 is ANQGSEA. The CDR3 is 14 amino acids. This rearrangement joins TRBV29-1 to TRBJ2-7; 10 positions agree with TRBD1. This TCR derives from a woman under 30 with acute or convalescent COVID-19. Sequencing was carried out using peripheral blood. This chain's CDR3 is CSVVPGQGFGVQYF. DNA of the CDR3: TGCAGCGTTGTACCGGGACAGGGGTTTGGTGTGCAGTACTTC.